The present T cell receptor (beta chain) was sequenced within a study of blood T cell repertoires in COVID-19. This clone was found a few times. The data were produced by immunoSEQ multiplex PCR, yet TCRdb's version contains in-frame clones alone and is incomplete. The sample yields around 140,000 clones, over 80% seen once. The clonotype originates from a woman in her forties or fifties with acute or convalescent COVID-19. Sequencing was done on a sample of peripheral blood.

The CDR3 spells CASSLVLREGYTF. CDR3 nucleotide sequence: TGTGCCAGCAGCTTAGTCCTCCGAGAAGGCTACACCTTC. The chain employs TRBV7-8 and TRBJ1-2; D unresolved. The CDR3 is made up of 13 amino acids. V gave up 1 base and J gave up 8 bases, with 11 bases separating them. Germline V lookup: CDR1 SGHVS, CDR2 FQNEAQ.